One and the same sample provided the 17 T cell receptor beta chains below, sequenced in a study of post-analysis software for immune sequencing data. Notes on the study in general: When patients were compared with controls, a handful of TRBV segments were more frequent, TRBV5-6, TRBV5-1 and TRBV20-1 among them.

Antigens of these TCRs are unknown. Every TCR beta cDNA library bore unique molecular identifiers. TCRdb itself ran the PCR reads through MiXCR, one entry per CDR3 protein. Of roughly 800,000 distinct CDR3 sequences in the sample, approximately 44% are singletons; the top ten hold just under 5%. Sequenced sample: blood. Receptor source: a girl aged 5 to 17 with multiple sclerosis.

This chain joins TRBV12-3 or TRBV12-4 and TRBJ2-5, with D perhaps TRBD1 (6 bases). Trimming pared 2 bases from V and 11 bases from J, leaving 18 bases between. The CDR3 covers 14 residues. CDR3 nucleotide sequence: TGTGCCAGCAGTTTATCGCGGACAGACCTATGGCAGTACTTC. It yields the protein CASSLSRTDLWQYF.

This clonotype showed up just once. The chain is built from TRBV11-2 and TRBJ2-1, with D perhaps matching TRBD2 (6 bases). V was trimmed by 5 bases and J by 8 bases, leaving 16 bases between them. The CDR3 consists of 14 residues. The germline V gene has CDR1 SGHAT and CDR2 FQNNGV. The CDR3 bases are TGTGCCAGCAGCCGACTAGTGGGTGATTATGAGCAGTTCTTC. Protein sequence: CASSRLVGDYEQFF.

This clonotype was counted only a few times. V gene TRBV27 combines with J gene TRBJ2-4, with D tentatively TRBD2 (5 bases). This CDR3 comprises 13 residues. V lost 4 bases to trimming and J lost 13 bases, with 17 bases between them. Germline CDR1 is MNHEY and CDR2 is SMNVEV (reference sequence). The CDR3 nucleotides read TGTGCCAGCAGTTCGGACCGAGTAACGGGGCAGTACTTC. Its translation: CASSSDRVTGQYF.

V is TRBV9 and J is TRBJ1-2, with D unresolved. From germline, CDR1 is SGDLS and CDR2 YYNGEE. V gave up 0 bases and J gave up 2 bases, with 11 bases separating them. CDR3 size: 15 residues. The CDR3 reads CASSVAVSSNYGYTF. The CDR3 nucleotides are TGTGCCAGCAGCGTAGCTGTCAGCTCCAACTATGGCTACACCTTC. The full variable domain, its missing parts supplied by reference TRBV9 and TRBJ1-2, is DSGVTQTPKHLITATGQRVTLRCSPRSGDLSVYWYQQSLDQGLQFLIQYYNGEERAKGNILERFSAQQFPDLHSELNLSSLELGDSALYFCASSVAVSSNYGYTFGSGTRLTVV.

This clonotype has more than one count but fewer than ten. The rearrangement uses TRBV2 and TRBJ2-7; D gene unclear. The CDR3 consists of 15 residues. V was clipped by 7 bases and J by 0 bases, with 16 bases between them. Germline V CDR1 and CDR2: SNHLY, FYNNEI. This chain's CDR3 is CASILSGGVSYEQYF. The CDR3 nucleotides are TGTGCCAGCATTCTAAGTGGTGGGGTCTCCTACGAGCAGTACTTC.

This chain links TRBV28 with TRBJ2-2; the match to TRBD2 covers 9 bases. The CDR3 length is 20 residues. The V and J ends lost 6 bases and 3 bases, in that order; junction bases with no gene match: 20. Germline CDR1 and CDR2: MDHEN and SYDVKM. CDR3 loop: CASRDNSGRVESGYTGELFF. DNA for the CDR3: TGTGCCAGCAGGGATAATAGCGGGAGAGTGGAATCGGGGTACACCGGGGAGCTGTTTTTT. The full variable domain, with the rest looked up from reference TRBV28 and TRBJ2-2, is DVKVTQSSRYLVKRTGEKVFLECVQDMDHENMFWYRQDPGLGLRLIYFSYDVKMKEKGDIPEGYSVSREKKERFSLILESASTNQTSMYLCASRDNSGRVESGYTGELFFGEGSRLTVL.

The chain recombines TRBV4-1 with TRBJ2-7; 7 bases are a match to TRBD1. Germline CDR1 reads MGHRA; CDR2 reads YSYEKL. This CDR3 is built from 17 residues. V lost 4 bases and J lost 4; bases outside the gene matches: 16. The CDR3 nucleotides are TGCGCCAGCAGCCCCACAACTTCTTTCATACAGGGGTACGAGCAGTACTTC. Residues: CASSPTTSFIQGYEQYF.

The CDR3 bases are TGTGCCAGTAGTAAAACCGGTGGGTCGGGTGAGCAGTTCTTC. The encoded protein is CASSKTGGSGEQFF. The chain uses TRBV19 and TRBJ2-1; no firm D call. Trimming stripped 4 bases from V and 9 bases from J, with 16 bases between. CDR1 is LNHDA, CDR2 SQIVND, per germline (reference sequence). The CDR3 is 14 amino acids.

The chain combines TRBV20-1 with TRBJ2-3, with 10 bases lining up with TRBD2. This CDR3 is 15 amino acids long. The V segment lost 3 bases and the J segment 10 bases; nucleotides outside the gene matches: 13. Looked up from germline, CDR1 is DFQATT and CDR2 is SNEGSKA (reference sequence). The CDR3 coding sequence is TGCAGTGCTAGTATCCCGCTAGCGGGAGTACATTCGCAGTATTTT. As protein: CSASIPLAGVHSQYF.

With regard to this clonotype: One junction end does not reproduce the germline sequence, and a read error may be involved. The CDR3 region has the DNA TGTGCCAGCAGAAGGACATTCGATCAGTCCCAGCATTTT. Its protein is CASRRTFDQSQHF. V is TRBV28 and J is TRBJ1-5, with D possibly TRBD1 on 5 matching bases. The CDR3 has 13 amino acids. CDR1 MDHEN and CDR2 SYDVKM come from the germline V gene.

This clonotype was found a few times. The chain couples TRBV4-2 to TRBJ2-7, with 7 bases fitting TRBD2. The J call is in doubt because the DNA end fits TRBJ2-5 better. Germline V lookup: CDR1 LGHNA, CDR2 YNFKEQ. The CDR3 is 14 residues long. CDR3 sequence: CASSQVPGGETQYF. For the CDR3, the DNA is TGTGCCAGCAGCCAAGTTCCGGGAGGCGAGACCCAGTACTTC.

This clonotype was detected once. This chain connects TRBV12-3 or TRBV12-4 to TRBJ1-2; D unclear. V lost 4 bases to trimming and J lost 4 bases, with 10 bases between them. This CDR3 region has 13 residues. CDR3 DNA sequence: TGTGCCAGCAGTTATCGGGTTGGCTATGGCTACACCTTC. This translates into CASSYRVGYGYTF.

CDR3 coding DNA: TGTGCCAGCAGCCCCGGGACAACCAGCAATCAGCCCCAGCATTTT. As protein: CASSPGTTSNQPQHF. The genes are TRBV7-9 and TRBJ1-5, with D possibly being TRBD1 (6 bases). The V gene lost 5 bases and the J gene lost 1 base, with 12 bases spanning the gap. The CDR3 spans 15 residues. The V gene's germline CDR1 is SEHNR and CDR2 FQNEAQ (reference sequence).

In its sample, this clonotype was seen a few times. The rearrangement uses TRBV7-9 and TRBJ2-7; weak D call: TRBD1 (5 bases). V gave up 5 bases and J gave up 0 bases, with 20 bases separating them. The germline V gene has CDR1 SEHNR and CDR2 FQNEAQ (reference sequence). The CDR3 has 17 residues. CDR3 DNA sequence: TGTGCCAGCAGCCACCCAGAGAAGGACACATACTCCTACGAGCAGTACTTC. Protein: CASSHPEKDTYSYEQYF.

The rearrangement links TRBV20-1 to TRBJ2-2; D not resolved. V was shortened by 0 bases and J by 7 bases, with 12 bases between the two germline ends. Per germline, CDR1 DFQATT and CDR2 SNEGSKA (reference sequence). This CDR3 spans 14 amino acids. Here the CDR3 reads CSARDPNRVGELFF. The CDR3 bases are TGCAGTGCTAGAGATCCCAATCGGGTCGGGGAGCTGTTTTTT.

The V call is TRBV20-1, the J call TRBJ2-3; possible D gene TRBD2, 7 bases. This CDR3 is built from 15 residues. Germline lookup yields CDR1 DFQATT and CDR2 SNEGSKA (reference sequence). Trimming removed 6 bases from V and 6 bases from J, with 22 bases in between. The CDR3 here is CSAPAGRGTLDTQYF. CDR3 sequence (DNA): TGCAGTGCCCCCGCAGGGCGGGGGACACTCGATACGCAGTATTTT.

CDR3 loop: CAWSVTGSSSDEQFF. The DNA of the CDR3 is TGTGCCTGGAGTGTGACCGGGAGCTCTAGCGATGAGCAGTTCTTC. The rearrangement uses TRBV30 and TRBJ2-1; D perhaps matches TRBD2 (6 bases). The CDR3 loop spans 15 amino acids. With 0 bases removed from V and 8 bases from J, the gap between germline ends came to 17 bases. From germline, CDR1 is GTSNPN and CDR2 SVGIG (reference sequence).